Here is one T cell receptor beta chain with its context. What it binds is unknown. This sample was included in a study of T cells in tuberculosis. Study results and limitations: Smaller distances to GMM-specific TCRs suggested their expansion in active tuberculosis. Active tuberculosis cases were adults; controls were adolescents.

The protocol was immunoSEQ multiplex PCR, while the TCRdb copy is restricted to in-frame clones and leaves out a portion. The sample yields 30,000 to 35,000 clones, roughly 94% seen once. Time point described: new active TB diagnosis, blood taken before or within 7 days of starting treatment. V lost 3 bases to trimming and J lost 3 bases; unmatched junction nucleotides: 15. CDR3 length: 19 residues. CDR1 LNHDA and CDR2 SQIVND come from the germline V gene (reference sequence). The rearrangement links TRBV19 to TRBJ1-5; the match to TRBD1 covers 9 bases. The TCR originated in an adult with tuberculosis. Some clones in this sample may be carry-over from other donors' samples. The specimen comprised PBMCs, sampled at tuberculosis diagnosis. The CDR3 loop reads CASSMAPRSGQGPNQPQHF. CDR3 nucleotides: TGTGCCAGTAGTATGGCCCCTAGGTCCGGACAGGGGCCCAATCAGCCCCAGCATTTT.